This is a list of T cell receptor beta chains from one sample in a study of blood T cell repertoires in COVID-19. Some clones are missing from TCRdb's copy, which holds only in-frame ones; the method was immunoSEQ multiplex PCR. This table has about 34,000 clones, over 60% appearing once. Sequenced input: peripheral blood. These receptors all stem from a human donor in a cohort sampled during active COVID-19. CDR3s leave out the opening cysteine and the closing phenylalanine or tryptophan. The order of the fields is V gene, CDR3 protein.

V: TRBV9
CDR3: ASSVAPTADLNYGYT

V: TRBV10-1
CDR3: ASSEVQPAYGYT

V: TRBV29-1
CDR3: SVVAVRQGVDGYT

V: TRBV5-1
CDR3: ASTGGTSGDTQY

V: TRBV4-3
CDR3: ASSHRGSEAF

V: TRBV6-5
CDR3: ASTDRQTGGAQY

V: TRBV27
CDR3: ATPAQGIYGYT

V: TRBV7-9
CDR3: ASRPWDRGAGELF

V: TRBV21-1
CDR3: ASSKVAGGSGANVLT

V: TRBV28
CDR3: ASSLFVGGTGRTQDYEQY

V: TRBV5-1
CDR3: ASSLAGGRVDGYT

V: TRBV9
CDR3: ASSVTGQVHQPQH

V: TRBV19
CDR3: ASRGEETQY

V: TRBV29-1
CDR3: SVEGGGFTDTQY

V: TRBV24-1
CDR3: ATSDATGNPEAF

V: TRBV5-4
CDR3: ASWGPGTEAF

V: TRBV5-6
CDR3: ASSSRIAGGELF

V: TRBV6-6
CDR3: ASSHGTGLSGANVLT

V: TRBV7-7
CDR3: ASSPVLAGRPLEQY

V: TRBV7-9
CDR3: ASSLVGELAQHT

V: TRBV5-8
CDR3: ASSLLASGGPKNQF

V: TRBV9
CDR3: ASSGTGVTEAF

V: TRBV28
CDR3: ASRDSRSGNTIY

V: TRBV6-5
CDR3: ASSPDRTGELF

V: TRBV7-6
CDR3: ASSLGRTGPNTEAF

V: TRBV28
CDR3: ASMVPGVNTEAF

V: TRBV20-1
CDR3: SAAGSYEQY

V: TRBV28
CDR3: ASSSLSGRAADGELF

V: TRBV13
CDR3: ASSRTGVVDTEAF

V: TRBV7-9
CDR3: ASSLVLGAGGRNEQF

V: TRBV11-2
CDR3: ASSSQGELVGYT

V: TRBV19
CDR3: ASSMGQGRGGYT

V: TRBV6-4
CDR3: ASSPRGRSGANVLT

V: TRBV7-8
CDR3: ASSGYYRDTNSGNTIY

V: TRBV9
CDR3: ASRPIDTGELF

V: TRBV27
CDR3: ASRRAGDQF

V: TRBV6-5
CDR3: ASSYSGPQGHGYT

V: TRBV30
CDR3: AWNTNRGLGGYT

V: TRBV12-3/TRBV12-4
CDR3: ASSPQRQAPLH

V: TRBV5-1
CDR3: ASSFQGEIGELF